This T cell receptor (beta chain) appears in the sequencing data of a study of regulatory T cells in long-lasting Graves disease. Broader study findings: Fewer public clonotypes were shared by new patients (over 950) than by persistent patients (roughly 2,600). Persistent disease showed a preference for TRBV28, TRBJ1-2 and TRBJ2-5. Only a small sample size was used, which may have cut accuracy.

With respect to this clonotype: What it binds is unknown.

V lost 1 base to trimming and J lost 6 bases, with 15 bases between them. The CDR3 contains 15 residues. Germline V gives CDR1 LNHDA, CDR2 SQIVND (reference sequence). Libraries of TCR beta came from iRepertoire HTBI primers plus Arm-PCR of CDR3 regions. TCRdb passed the multiplex PCR reads through MiXCR, listing each CDR3 protein once. The sample includes about 500,000 distinct CDR3 sequences, around 13% of them seen just once. Described time point: newly diagnosed GD, antithyroid drugs for less than 3 months. PBMC-derived RNA was used for the TCR library. This same sample was also taken into another study, of T cells in Graves' hyperthyroidism and ophthalmopathy.

The TCR originated in a woman aged 25 to 39 with Graves disease. V gene TRBV19 combines with J gene TRBJ1-2; perhaps TRBD1 as D (5 bases). The specimen was peripheral blood mononuclear cells (PBMCs), collected at new diagnosis, from a patient treated with antithyroid drugs. CDR3 coding DNA: TGTGCCAGTAGTATAGTTTCGGCAGGGAACCATGGCTACACCTTC. Translated, it gives CASSIVSAGNHGYTF.